The 19 T cell receptor beta chains below all came from one sample that was sequenced in a study of tumor-infiltrating lymphocytes in primary liver carcinoma. From roughly 0.55 ug of total RNA, TCR beta-specific cDNA was reverse-transcribed using a constant-region primer. TCR beta libraries came from three nested multiplex PCR rounds using slightly modified ARM-PCR. A C-beta reverse primer and TRBV1-TRBV30 forward primers served in each of the first two PCR rounds, at around 10 cycles apiece. TCRdb passed the multiplex PCR reads through MiXCR, listing each CDR3 protein once. This sample has approximately 190,000 distinct CDR3 sequences, with around four fifths found just once. Each 20-30 mg portion of unsorted bulk tissue served as the source for co-extraction of RNA and DNA. The sequenced sample was tumor tissue from primary liver carcinoma. The origin of the receptors is a man in his forties or fifties with primary liver carcinoma and hepatitis B virus infection.

Details on this clonotype: This could be a read error, since a much larger clone is one nucleotide away. V gene TRBV12-3 or TRBV12-4 combines with J gene TRBJ1-1; TRBD1 matches 7 bases. The CDR3 runs to 18 residues. CDR3 in DNA: TGTGTCAGCAGTTTAGACTTAGGGGGCGGGGGACGGAACACTGAAGCTTTCTTT. Amino acids: CVSSLDLGGGGRNTEAFF.

Of note for this clonotype: The CDR3 ends on some other residue instead of the conserved phenylalanine or tryptophan, so this is likely a read error. The rearrangement uses TRBV12-3 or TRBV12-4 and TRBJ2-7; 9 bases align to TRBD1. The CDR3 is 14 amino acids. Here the CDR3 reads CAGSFSGQGDEQYL. CDR3 nucleotides: TGTGCCGGCAGTTTTTCGGGACAGGGAGACGAGCAGTACCTC.

With regard to this clonotype: Sequence at one end of the junction differs from germline and may be a read error. This chain uses TRBV4-1 with TRBJ2-6; no definite D call. CDR1 and CDR2 from the germline V gene are MGHRA and YSYEKL. CDR3 length: 13 amino acids. In DNA form, the CDR3 reads TGCGCCAGCAGCCAAGTTGTGACCAACGTCATGACTTTC. It translates to CASSQVVTNVMTF.

The J gene is TRBJ1-5, the V gene TRBV6-1; D gene unclear. The tail of the sequence fits TRBJ2-3 better, so the J call may be wrong. CDR1 is MNHNS, CDR2 SASEGT, per germline. The CDR3 is made up of 13 amino acids. The CDR3 is CASSVLQGQPQYF. The CDR3 DNA sequence: TGTGCCAGCAGTGTACTCCAAGGCCAGCCCCAGTATTTT.

Notes on this clonotype: At one end, the junction sequence differs from germline, possibly due to a read error. This chain joins TRBV29-1 and TRBJ1-5; tentatively, D is TRBD1 (6 bases). The CDR3 is made up of 13 amino acids. CDR1 and CDR2 (germline): SQVTM, ANQGSEA. The CDR3 nucleotides read TGTAGCGCCGGAGGGGGAGAGAATCAGTCCCAGCATTTT. It translates to CSAGGGENQSQHF.

In the case of this clonotype: A read error is likely, as this CDR3 ends without the conserved phenylalanine or tryptophan. V gene TRBV2 combines with J gene TRBJ2-2; D is uncertain. V lost 2 bases and J lost 6, with 7 bases in between. The germline CDR1 and CDR2 sequences are SNHLY and FYNNEI. CDR3 length: 13 residues. The CDR3 DNA is TGTGCCAGCAGTGAATCGCTGGCCGGGGAGCTGTTTTCT. This encodes CASSESLAGELFS.

As for this clonotype: An end of the junction does not agree with germline; a read error may underlie this. The V call is TRBV11-3, the J call TRBJ2-7, with D perhaps TRBD2 (6 bases). This CDR3 contains 13 residues. CDR1 is SGHNT and CDR2 is YENEEA in the germline V gene. CDR3 sequence: CTSSVGLSYEHYF. The CDR3 coding sequence is TGTACCAGCAGCGTGGGACTGTCCTACGAGCACTACTTC.

This clonotype has just one count. One junction end disagrees with the germline gene, perhaps due to a read error. This chain uses TRBV6-1 with TRBJ2-3; 8 nucleotides align to TRBD2. CDR1 and CDR2 from the germline V gene are MNHNS and SASEGT. The CDR3 sequence is 14 residues long. The CDR3 DNA reads as TGTGCCAGCAGTGACAGTAGCGGGGCAGATACGCAGAATTTT. Translating gives CASSDSSGADTQNF.

This rearrangement joins TRBV23-1 to TRBJ1-1; tentative D call: TRBD1 (6 bases). TRBV23-1 is designated an ORF whose function remains uncertain. Trimming took 10 bases from V and 10 from J, leaving 31 bases between them. This CDR3 is 16 amino acids long. The CDR3 spells CAINRGLQGLVWGAFF. DNA for the CDR3: TGCGCCATCAATCGAGGACTCCAGGGGTTGGTTTGGGGAGCTTTCTTT.

Note on this clonotype: Germline and junction disagree at one end, which may indicate a read error. This chain connects TRBV29-1 to TRBJ2-3, with D perhaps TRBD1 (6 bases). Per the germline V gene, CDR1 is SQVTM and CDR2 is ANQGSEA. The CDR3 has 11 residues. DNA for the CDR3: TGTGGCTTTGGGGGCACATATACACAGTATTTT. This codes for CGFGGTYTQYF.

Comment on this clonotype: Germline is not matched at one junction end, which may reflect a read error. This chain's CDR3 is CSSSYVNNEQFF. CDR3 bases: TGTTCCAGCAGTTATGTTAACAATGAGCAGTTCTTC. This chain links TRBV7-9 with TRBJ2-1; D is unclear. This CDR3 comprises 12 residues. Germline V gives CDR1 SEHNR, CDR2 FQNEAQ (reference sequence).

About this clonotype itself: The conserved final phenylalanine or tryptophan is absent from the CDR3, which likely points to a read error. The gene calls are TRBV11-3 and TRBJ1-5; tentative D call: TRBD1 (5 bases). The CDR3 sequence is 15 residues long. Germline values: CDR1 SGHNT, CDR2 YENEEA. The CDR3 loop is CTSSLDLGVAQPQHT. The DNA for the CDR3 is TGTACCAGCAGCTTAGATCTGGGGGTGGCTCAGCCCCAGCATACT.

The V and J genes are TRBV6-6 and TRBJ2-7, with 11 bases fitting TRBD2. CDR1 is MNHNY and CDR2 is SVGAGI in the germline V gene (reference sequence). This CDR3 comprises 16 residues. CDR3 protein: CTSTPLLAGGRNEQYF. For the CDR3, the DNA is TGTACAAGCACCCCACTCTTAGCGGGAGGGAGAAACGAGCAGTACTTC.

V gene TRBV6-5 combines with J gene TRBJ2-1, with 14 bases that match TRBD2. Per germline, CDR1 MNHEY and CDR2 SVGAGI. CDR3 length: 16 residues. DNA for the CDR3: TGTGCAAGTAGTTATCGGACTAGCGGGAGGACCAACGAGCAGTTCTTC. This translates into CASSYRTSGRTNEQFF.

This chain joins TRBV6-1 and TRBJ2-2; TRBD1 aligns across 7 bases. J was trimmed by 13 bases and V by 6 bases; bases with no gene match: 8. CDR3 length: 12 amino acids. CDR1 MNHNS and CDR2 SASEGT come from the germline V gene. CDR3 loop: CASRQGNEVLFF. DNA for the CDR3: TGTGCCAGCAGACAGGGGAACGAGGTGCTGTTTTTT.

In the case of this clonotype: Because it lacks the conserved phenylalanine or tryptophan at the end, this CDR3 is likely a read error. Because the CDR3's place on the DNA is in doubt, the DNA is left out and the CDR3 is given as listed by TCRdb. The chain joins TRBV6-2 or TRBV6-3 to TRBJ2-7. The germline gives CDR1 MNHEY, CDR2 SVGEGT. The CDR3 spans 13 residues, counting both ends. CDR3: CASSYEVPYEQNY.

As concerns this clonotype: A much more abundant neighbour one base away suggests this may be a read error. The V call is TRBV28, the J call TRBJ2-3; 12 bases agree with TRBD1. This CDR3 has 14 residues. Looked up from germline, CDR1 is MDHEN and CDR2 is SYDVKM. Unmatched junction bases numbered 8, after V lost 5 bases and J lost 11 bases. This CDR3 is CASSGDRGLNRQYF. The CDR3 nucleotides read TGTGCCAGCAGTGGGGACAGGGGGCTGAATAGGCAGTATTTT.

The rearrangement links TRBV11-1 to TRBJ2-1; TRBD2 matches at 8 bases. The CDR3 consists of 14 residues. After removal of 4 bases from V and 16 bases from J, the junction contained 15 bases not matched to a gene. CDR1 and CDR2 (germline): SGHAT, FQDESV (reference sequence). The CDR3 sequence: CASSSGGGANDQFF. The CDR3 DNA is TGTGCCAGCAGCTCGGGAGGGGGAGCTAATGACCAATTCTTC.

As concerns this clonotype: The conserved closing phenylalanine or tryptophan is absent in this CDR3, likely reflecting a read error. The genes are TRBV4-3 and TRBJ2-3; TRBD2 matches 14 bases. Per germline, CDR1 LGHNA and CDR2 YSLEER. This CDR3 has 20 residues. V was clipped by 0 bases and J by 7 bases; unmatched bases: 15. The CDR3 loop is CASSQDLPYGTSGRAYTQYY. The CDR3 DNA reads as TGCGCCAGCAGCCAAGATCTTCCCTACGGGACTAGCGGGAGAGCATATACGCAGTATTAT.